What follows are 29 T cell receptor beta chains derived from one specimen sequenced in a study of cytomegalovirus exposure and HLA in healthy donors. PCR used 60 Vbeta primers and 13 Jbeta primers. Assay used: immunoSEQ multiplex PCR; TCRdb lists only in-frame clones, some missing. The sample consists of 130,000 or so clones, approximately 77% of them appearing once. What was sequenced was PBMCs. These receptors originate from a man younger than 35 in good health and CMV-seronegative.

This chain joins TRBV7-9 and TRBJ2-2; 8 bases align to TRBD2. This CDR3 has 16 residues. With 5 bases clipped from V and 3 bases from J, the junction kept 8 bases outside the gene matches. Germline lookup yields CDR1 SEHNR and CDR2 FQNEAQ (reference sequence). The CDR3 sequence: CASSRASGFYTGELFF. CDR3 coding DNA: TGTGCCAGCAGCCGAGCTAGCGGGTTTTACACCGGGGAGCTGTTTTTT. The whole variable domain, filled in from reference TRBV7-9 and TRBJ2-2, reads DTGVSQNPRHKITKRGQNVTFRCDPISEHNRLYWYRQTLGQGPEFLTYFQNEAQLEKSRLLSDRFSAERPKGSFSTLEIQRTEQGDSAMYLCASSRASGFYTGELFFGEGSRLTVL.

This chain connects TRBV18 to TRBJ1-3; no definite D call. V shed 0 bases and J shed 0 bases, with 9 bases lying between them. This CDR3 region has 16 residues. Germline assignment: CDR1 KGHSH and CDR2 LQKENI. Here the CDR3 reads CASSPPGRPSGNTIYF. The DNA for the CDR3 is TGTGCCAGCTCACCACCGGGCAGGCCCTCTGGAAACACCATATATTTT.

The V call is TRBV2, the J call TRBJ2-1; 15 bases match TRBD2. Germline CDR1 is SNHLY and CDR2 is FYNNEI. The CDR3 runs to 19 residues. After removal of 6 bases from V and 0 bases from J, the junction contained 9 bases not matched to a gene. The CDR3 DNA reads as TGTGCCAGCAGGGAGGGACTAGCGGGGGGCCCCTCCTCCTACAATGAGCAGTTCTTC. This encodes CASREGLAGGPSSYNEQFF.

The chain couples TRBV5-1 to TRBJ2-2; 11 positions match TRBD1. Germline V lookup: CDR1 SGHRS, CDR2 YFSETQ. The trim removed 4 bases at V and 6 bases at J, leaving 5 bases unmatched. CDR3 length equals 15 residues. The CDR3 coding sequence is TGCGCCAGCAGCCCCCCGGGACAGGGGGCCGGGGAGCTGTTTTTT. Amino acid sequence: CASSPPGQGAGELFF.

The chain uses TRBV11-2 and TRBJ2-3, with D perhaps matching TRBD2 (6 bases). Trimming cost V 2 bases and J 6 bases, with 12 bases left between them. The CDR3 totals 14 residues. CDR1 and CDR2 (germline): SGHAT, FQNNGV. For the CDR3, the DNA is TGTGCCAGCAGCTTAACCCCTCGGGGGGATACGCAGTATTTT. It yields the protein CASSLTPRGDTQYF.

The chain combines TRBV27 with TRBJ1-1; 7 positions match TRBD1. Germline values: CDR1 MNHEY, CDR2 SMNVEV (reference sequence). The CDR3 length is 14 residues. After removal of 2 bases from V and 4 bases from J, the junction contained 4 bases not matched to a gene. This CDR3 is CASSLRGQGTEAFF. DNA of the CDR3: TGTGCCAGCAGTTTAAGGGGGCAGGGCACTGAAGCTTTCTTT.

This sequence joins TRBV19 and TRBJ1-1; 9 bases are a match to TRBD1. With V trimmed by 3 bases and J by 3 bases, 5 bases remained unmatched. The CDR3 is 15 residues long. The germline gives CDR1 LNHDA, CDR2 SQIVND (reference sequence). CDR3 DNA: TGTGCCAGTAGTATGGGACAGGGTAGAGACACTGAAGCTTTCTTT. The encoded protein is CASSMGQGRDTEAFF.

The gene calls are TRBV9 and TRBJ2-7; tentative D call: TRBD2 (6 bases). V shed 4 bases and J shed 0 bases, with 11 bases lying between them. The germline CDR1 and CDR2 sequences are SGDLS and YYNGEE. This CDR3 comprises 14 residues. The CDR3 here is CASSPGLISYEQYF. CDR3 DNA: TGTGCCAGCAGCCCGGGACTCATCTCCTACGAGCAGTACTTC.

This chain joins TRBV7-3 and TRBJ1-6; 7 nucleotides agree with TRBD1. Trimming at V came to 5 bases and at J to 2 bases, leaving 3 bases not matched to a gene. CDR1 and CDR2 from the germline V gene are SGHTA and FQGTGA. This CDR3 has 15 residues. CDR3 sequence reads: CASSRDSTYNSPLHF. The CDR3 DNA is TGTGCCAGCAGCCGGGACAGCACCTATAATTCACCCCTCCACTTT.

The chain recombines TRBV15 with TRBJ2-3, with D hard to call. V was shortened by 0 bases and J by 4 bases, with 8 bases between the two germline ends. CDR3 length: 14 amino acids. Germline loops: CDR1 LNHNV, CDR2 YYDKDF (reference sequence). The CDR3, as DNA: TGTGCCACCAGCAGAGAGAGGCTGGCAGATACGCAGTATTTT. It translates to CATSRERLADTQYF.

This clone was observed a single time. The chain employs TRBV5-1 and TRBJ1-1; D possibly corresponds to TRBD1 (6 bases). Looked up from germline, CDR1 is SGHRS and CDR2 is YFSETQ. This CDR3 has 15 residues. With 3 bases removed from V and 1 base from J, the gap between germline ends came to 13 bases. The DNA of the CDR3 is TGCGCCAGCAGCTCCGGAACAGGGTGGAACACTGAAGCTTTCTTT. This sequence encodes CASSSGTGWNTEAFF.

This sequence joins TRBV19 and TRBJ2-4, with TRBD2 identical over 8 bases. This CDR3 has 18 residues. V was pared by 3 bases and J by 7 bases, with 17 bases of the junction left unmatched. Germline assignment: CDR1 LNHDA and CDR2 SQIVND (reference sequence). The CDR3 DNA is TGTGCCAGTAGTATTACCCCCCGAGCGGGGGCCTCAGGGAACATTCAGTACTTC. It is translated as CASSITPRAGASGNIQYF.

V is TRBV7-2 and J is TRBJ1-1, with D uncertain. The CDR3 runs to 12 residues. V was trimmed by 6 bases and J by 4 bases, leaving 9 bases between them. Germline-derived CDR1 and CDR2 are SGHTA and FQGNSA. The CDR3 loop is CASRPRGTEAFF. The CDR3 DNA follows: TGTGCCAGCAGGCCCCGGGGCACTGAAGCTTTCTTT.

The V call is TRBV5-6, the J call TRBJ2-3, with 10 bases that match TRBD1. Germline-derived CDR1 and CDR2 are SGHDT and YYEEEE. The CDR3 runs to 17 residues. Unmatched junction bases numbered 8, after V lost 2 bases and J lost 2 bases. The CDR3 spells CASSFARDRGDTDTQYF. The CDR3 region has the DNA TGTGCCAGCAGCTTTGCCCGGGACAGGGGTGACACAGATACGCAGTATTTT.

The chain combines TRBV7-9 with TRBJ2-3; D unresolved. Per the germline V gene, CDR1 is SEHNR and CDR2 is FQNEAQ (reference sequence). Trimming removed 1 base from V and 5 bases from J, with 19 bases in between. The CDR3 runs to 17 residues. Written as DNA, the CDR3 is TGTGCCAGCAGCTTAGGCGGCCACGGGTACGATGAAGATACGCAGTATTTT. Protein product: CASSLGGHGYDEDTQYF.

This clone is a singleton in its sample. V usage is TRBV7-9 and J usage is TRBJ2-1; D unresolved. Trimming took 1 base from V and 3 from J, leaving 4 bases between them. CDR3 size: 13 residues. Germline V gene sequence: CDR1 SEHNR, CDR2 FQNEAQ (reference sequence). The CDR3: CASSLDSYNEQFF. CDR3 bases: TGTGCCAGCAGCTTAGACAGCTACAATGAGCAGTTCTTC.

The chain is built from TRBV7-9 and TRBJ1-3; D uncertain. Trimming stripped 1 base from V and 0 bases from J, with 7 bases between. CDR1 SEHNR and CDR2 FQNEAQ come from the germline V gene (reference sequence). This CDR3 comprises 15 residues. The CDR3 nucleotides are TGTGCCAGCAGCTTAGTACAGAGCTCTGGAAACACCATATATTTT. Its protein is CASSLVQSSGNTIYF.

This clone appeared once. The chain is built from TRBV5-1 and TRBJ1-1; 8 nucleotides agree with TRBD1. Germline loops: CDR1 SGHRS, CDR2 YFSETQ. The J segment lost 2 bases and the V segment lost 0 bases, leaving 9 bases of the junction unmatched. The CDR3 spans 17 residues. CDR3 residues: CASSLGQGAWVNTEAFF. The CDR3 nucleotides are TGCGCCAGCAGCTTGGGGCAGGGGGCCTGGGTCAACACTGAAGCTTTCTTT.

The rearrangement uses TRBV25-1 and TRBJ2-1, with D perhaps TRBD2 (6 bases). The CDR3 spans 17 residues. V was shortened by 4 bases and J by 0 bases, with 16 bases between the two germline ends. Germline assignment: CDR1 MGHDK and CDR2 SYGVNS. Written as DNA, the CDR3 is TGTGCCAGCAGTGTTAGGACTAAGGGGAGCTCCTACAATGAGCAGTTCTTC. Its protein product is CASSVRTKGSSYNEQFF.

This clone turned up a few times. The chain uses TRBV5-1 and TRBJ1-2; D uncertain. Germline V gene data show CDR1 as SGHRS and CDR2 as YFSETQ. The length of the CDR3 is 13 residues. Trimming took off 4 bases at V and 5 bases at J, with 12 bases between the two ends. Written as DNA, the CDR3 is TGCGCCAGCAGCGATCGCGGGTTTTATGGCTACACCTTC. Residues: CASSDRGFYGYTF.

The chain joins TRBV11-2 to TRBJ1-2; TRBD1 matches 7 bases. This CDR3 region has 15 residues. J lost 2 bases, V lost 5 bases, and 8 bases had no gene match. CDR1 and CDR2 from the germline V gene are SGHAT and FQNNGV. The CDR3 region has the DNA TGTGCCAGCAGCCCAAGCTACAGGGGCAACTATGGCTACACCTTC. It specifies CASSPSYRGNYGYTF.

The CDR3 sequence is CASSIGHTEAFF. The CDR3 region has the DNA TGTGCCAGTAGTATTGGGCACACTGAAGCTTTCTTT. The rearrangement uses TRBV19 and TRBJ1-1, with D unclear. V was pared by 3 bases and J by 3 bases, with 5 bases between. The germline gives CDR1 LNHDA, CDR2 SQIVND (reference sequence). The length of the CDR3 is 12 residues.

Only one count was recorded for this clone. J is TRBJ1-1 and V is TRBV29-1, with D tentatively TRBD1 (5 bases). Trimming cost V 3 bases and J 3 bases, with 8 bases left between them. CDR1 SQVTM and CDR2 ANQGSEA come from the germline V gene. The CDR3 is 12 amino acids. The CDR3 reads CSVDGGYTEAFF. In nucleotides, the CDR3 is TGCAGCGTTGACGGGGGGTACACTGAAGCTTTCTTT.

This clone was counted only a few times. CDR3 nucleotides: TGTGCCAGCAGCTTGGCCTGGTCCCATAGTAACTATGGCTACACCTTC. Amino acid sequence: CASSLAWSHSNYGYTF. This sequence joins TRBV5-4 and TRBJ1-2; D remains ambiguous. The CDR3 is 16 residues long. Trimming left V 0 bases short and J 1 base short, with 13 bases between. CDR1 SGHNT and CDR2 YYREEE come from the germline V gene (reference sequence).

The rearrangement joins TRBV14 to TRBJ2-5; 13 positions match TRBD2. The CDR3 is 18 amino acids. V lost 1 base, J lost 2 bases, and 7 bases stayed unmatched. In germline, CDR1 is SGHDN, CDR2 FVKESK. The DNA for the CDR3 is TGTGCCAGCAGCCAAGGTTGGACTAGCGGGGGTCCTCAAGAGACCCAGTACTTC. It specifies CASSQGWTSGGPQETQYF.

This chain joins TRBV5-1 and TRBJ2-1; 13 bases match TRBD2. The germline CDR1 and CDR2 sequences are SGHRS and YFSETQ. The CDR3 loop spans 19 amino acids. Trimming took 2 bases from V and 0 from J; bases not matched to a gene: 8. CDR3 sequence: CASSFRTSGGLSSYNEQFF. The CDR3 nucleotides read TGCGCCAGCAGCTTCCGGACTAGCGGGGGCCTGAGCTCCTACAATGAGCAGTTCTTC.

V is TRBV9 and J is TRBJ2-5; D may be TRBD1 (5 bases). The germline gives CDR1 SGDLS, CDR2 YYNGEE. V lost 3 bases to trimming and J lost 0 bases, with 18 bases between them. This CDR3 comprises 17 residues. DNA for the CDR3: TGTGCCAGCAGCGCCCCCGACAGAGAACCTTACCAAGAGACCCAGTACTTC. Residues: CASSAPDREPYQETQYF.

J is TRBJ2-3 and V is TRBV10-3; maybe TRBD2 (7 bases). The CDR3 runs 17 residues. Trimming removed 10 bases from V and 4 bases from J, with 27 bases in between. CDR1 is ENHRY and CDR2 is SYGVKD in the germline V gene. CDR3 bases: TGTGCCAACACGGGGGGCCACACGGGGCGAGGGGCAGATACGCAGTATTTT. This gives the protein CANTGGHTGRGADTQYF.

The gene calls are TRBV6-1 and TRBJ1-5, with 9 bases aligning to TRBD1. Germline lookup yields CDR1 MNHNS and CDR2 SASEGT. The CDR3 has 15 residues. The J segment lost 6 bases and the V segment lost 6 bases, leaving 9 bases of the junction unmatched. The CDR3 loop is CASSPTGTGSQPQHF. The CDR3 DNA is TGTGCCAGCAGCCCAACCGGGACAGGGTCTCAGCCCCAGCATTTT.